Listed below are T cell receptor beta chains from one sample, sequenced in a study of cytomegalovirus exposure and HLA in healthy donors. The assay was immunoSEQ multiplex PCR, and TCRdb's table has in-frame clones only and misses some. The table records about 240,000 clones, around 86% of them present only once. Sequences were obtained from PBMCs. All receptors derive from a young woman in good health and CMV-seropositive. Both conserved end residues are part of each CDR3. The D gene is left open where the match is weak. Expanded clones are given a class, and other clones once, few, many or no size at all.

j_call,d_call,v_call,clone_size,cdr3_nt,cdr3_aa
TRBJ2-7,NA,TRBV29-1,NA,TGCAGCGTTGAAGGGGACTTGGGGTACGAGCAGTACTTC,CSVEGDLGYEQYF
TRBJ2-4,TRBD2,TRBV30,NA,TGTGCCTGGAGTGCTCCCTATAGCGGGAGTGAGACCAAAAACATTCAGTACTTC,CAWSAPYSGSETKNIQYF
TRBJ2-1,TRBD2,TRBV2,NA,TGTGCCAGCAGTGATGGGTTAGCGGGAGGGAAAGAAGCGGGATCCTACAATGAGCAGTTCTTC,CASSDGLAGGKEAGSYNEQFF
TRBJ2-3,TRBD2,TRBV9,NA,TGTGCCAGCAGCGTAGCTACGGAGACTAGCGGGATCACAGATACGCAGTATTTT,CASSVATETSGITDTQYF
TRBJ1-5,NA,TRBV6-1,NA,TGTGCCAGCAGTGAAATCGACAGCCTCTATAGCAATCAGCCCCAGCATTTT,CASSEIDSLYSNQPQHF
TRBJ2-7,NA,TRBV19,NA,TGTGCCAGTAGCCAGGGGCTTTCCTCCTACGAGCAGTACTTC,CASSQGLSSYEQYF
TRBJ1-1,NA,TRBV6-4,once,TGTGCCAGCAGTGACTTCCCATTGAACACTGAAGCTTTCTTT,CASSDFPLNTEAFF
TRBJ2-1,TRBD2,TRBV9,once,TGTGCCAGCAGCGCGGACCTAGCGGGAGGACACAATGAGCAGTTCTTC,CASSADLAGGHNEQFF
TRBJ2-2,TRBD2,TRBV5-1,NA,TGCGCCAGCAGCTTATCACTAGCGGGAGCCGGGGAGCTGTTTTTT,CASSLSLAGAGELFF
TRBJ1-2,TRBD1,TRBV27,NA,TGTGCCAGCAGTCTAGGGACAGGCAATGGCTACACCTTC,CASSLGTGNGYTF
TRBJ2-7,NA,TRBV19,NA,TGTGCCAGTAGTAGATGGCAGGAGCGGAACGAGCAGTACTTC,CASSRWQERNEQYF
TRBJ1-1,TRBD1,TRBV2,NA,TGTGCCAGCAGTGGACTCGGTGGACAGGGGAGCACTGAAGCTTTCTTT,CASSGLGGQGSTEAFF
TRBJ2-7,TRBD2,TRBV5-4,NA,TGTGCCAGCAGCTTGGACCCTAGCGGATACTACGAGCAGTACTTC,CASSLDPSGYYEQYF
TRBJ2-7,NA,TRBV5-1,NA,TGCGCCAGCAGCCAACAAACCGGGACATATCACGAGCAGTACTTC,CASSQQTGTYHEQYF
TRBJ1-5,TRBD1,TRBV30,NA,TGTGCCTGGAGTAAACAGGGGAATCAGCCCCAGCATTTT,CAWSKQGNQPQHF
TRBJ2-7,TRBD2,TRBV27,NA,TGTGCCAGCAGCCGCACTAGCGGGAGGGCCTTCGAGCAGTACTTC,CASSRTSGRAFEQYF
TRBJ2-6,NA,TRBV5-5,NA,TGTGCCAGCAGCTTAGTAGCTAGCGTATACTCTGGGGCCAACGTCCTGACTTTC,CASSLVASVYSGANVLTF
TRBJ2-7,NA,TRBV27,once,TGTGCCAGCAGTTCCCCCCCTAGCGCGACCCCCTACGAGCAGTACTTC,CASSSPPSATPYEQYF
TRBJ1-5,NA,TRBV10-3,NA,TGTGCCATCAGTGAGACAGGGTCGGGTCAGCCCCAGCATTTT,CAISETGSGQPQHF
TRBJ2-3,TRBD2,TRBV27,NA,TGTGCCACCACGGGGACTAGCGGAAGCACAGATACGCAGTATTTT,CATTGTSGSTDTQYF
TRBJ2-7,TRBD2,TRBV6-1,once,TGTGCCAGCAAATCGGCGGGAGGGCCTTACGAGCAGTACTTC,CASKSAGGPYEQYF
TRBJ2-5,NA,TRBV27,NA,TGTGCCAGCTTCCCCAGAGCGGAGACCCAGTACTTC,CASFPRAETQYF
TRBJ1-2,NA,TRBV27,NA,TGTGCCAGCAGTTTTGAGCCTAACTATGGCTACACCTTC,CASSFEPNYGYTF
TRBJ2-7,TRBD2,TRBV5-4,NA,TGTGCCAGCAGCACCCGGACTAGCAACGACGAGCAGTACTTC,CASSTRTSNDEQYF
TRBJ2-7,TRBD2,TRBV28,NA,TGTGCCAGCAATACAGGACTAGCGCCCTACGAGCAGTACTTC,CASNTGLAPYEQYF